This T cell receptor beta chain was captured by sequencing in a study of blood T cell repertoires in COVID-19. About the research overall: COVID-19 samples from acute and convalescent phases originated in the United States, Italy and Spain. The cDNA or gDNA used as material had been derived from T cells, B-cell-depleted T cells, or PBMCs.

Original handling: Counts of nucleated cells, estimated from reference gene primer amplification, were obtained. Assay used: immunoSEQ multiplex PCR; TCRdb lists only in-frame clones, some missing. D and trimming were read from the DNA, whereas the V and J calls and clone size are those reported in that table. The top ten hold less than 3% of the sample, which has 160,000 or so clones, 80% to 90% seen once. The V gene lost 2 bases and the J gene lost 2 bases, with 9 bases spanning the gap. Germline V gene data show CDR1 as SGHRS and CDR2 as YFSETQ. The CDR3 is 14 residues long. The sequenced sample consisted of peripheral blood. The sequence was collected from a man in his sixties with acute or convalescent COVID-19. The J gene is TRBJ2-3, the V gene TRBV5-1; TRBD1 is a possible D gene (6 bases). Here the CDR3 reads CASSLTGITDTQYF. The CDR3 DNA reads TGCGCCAGCAGCTTAACAGGGATCACAGATACGCAGTATTTT.